One sample yielded the 24 T cell receptor beta chains listed below, sequenced in a study of PD-1 blockade in mismatch repair-deficient tumors. This table comes from immunoSEQ multiplex PCR, and its TCRdb copy is limited to in-frame clones, with some not included. The data contain around 68,000 clones, 70% to 80% of them singletons. The sequences come from peripheral blood, collected 2 weeks after starting pembrolizumab. Receptors were obtained from an adult with mismatch repair-deficient cancer.

V is TRBV2 and J is TRBJ1-5; D gene uncertain. The CDR3 spans 15 residues. Per the germline V gene, CDR1 is SNHLY and CDR2 is FYNNEI. Trimming removed 3 bases at V and 1 base at J, with 10 bases between. Here the CDR3 reads CASSEARLSNQPQHF. Here the CDR3 DNA reads TGTGCCAGCAGTGAGGCCAGGTTGAGCAATCAGCCCCAGCATTTT. The whole variable domain, filled in from reference TRBV2 and TRBJ1-5, reads EPEVTQTPSHQVTQMGQEVILRCVPISNHLYFYWYRQILGQKVEFLVSFYNNEISEKSEIFDDQFSVERPDGSNFTLKIRSTKLEDSAMYFCASSEARLSNQPQHFGDGTRLSIL.

This chain joins TRBV5-5 and TRBJ2-3; no clear D. Looked up from germline, CDR1 is SGHKS and CDR2 is YYEKEE (reference sequence). V shed 0 bases and J shed 0 bases, with 14 bases lying between them. The CDR3 contains 17 residues. The CDR3 region has the DNA TGTGCCAGCAGCTTGGTAACTTCGGATACTAGCACAGATACGCAGTATTTT. Protein product: CASSLVTSDTSTDTQYF.

This clone is labeled medium-sized (0.01 to 0.1%). The chain employs TRBV6-4 and TRBJ2-7; D ambiguous. The CDR3 runs to 13 residues. V was clipped by 2 bases and J by 0 bases, with 5 bases between them. Germline CDR1 MRHNA, CDR2 SNTAGT. The CDR3 region is CASSDGDSYEQYF. The CDR3 coding sequence is TGTGCCAGCAGTGACGGGGACTCCTACGAGCAGTACTTC.

The chain employs TRBV6-5 and TRBJ1-1, with 7 bases fitting TRBD1. The CDR3 is made up of 15 amino acids. Trimming took 4 bases from V and 3 from J; bases not matched to a gene: 8. Per the germline V gene, CDR1 is MNHEY and CDR2 is SVGAGI. The CDR3 is CASSWGPGGDTEAFF. CDR3 bases: TGTGCCAGCAGTTGGGGGCCAGGGGGAGACACTGAAGCTTTCTTT.

This chain uses TRBV6-1 with TRBJ1-2; possibly TRBD1 for D (5 bases). The CDR3 is 14 residues long. The V end was cut by 7 bases, the J end by 2 bases, with 14 bases between. Germline CDR1 is MNHNS and CDR2 is SASEGT. CDR3 DNA: TGTGCCAGCACTTTAAGGGGACGGAACTATGGCTACACCTTC. It is translated as CASTLRGRNYGYTF.

The rearrangement joins TRBV7-2 to TRBJ2-1; D not resolved. The CDR3 extends over 13 amino acids. V lost 3 bases and J 5 bases, leaving 8 bases between the germline ends. CDR1 and CDR2 from the germline V gene are SGHTA and FQGNSA. CDR3 DNA: TGTGCCAGCAGCTTCGACCCTAACAATGAGCAGTTCTTC. Amino acid sequence: CASSFDPNNEQFF.

V and J are TRBV7-3 and TRBJ1-1; D ambiguous. CDR1 and CDR2 from the germline V gene are SGHTA and FQGTGA. Trimming stripped 2 bases from V and 1 base from J, with 8 bases between. The CDR3 covers 14 residues. CDR3 amino acids: CASSLRPSNTEAFF. As DNA, the CDR3 is TGTGCCAGCAGCTTACGGCCCTCGAACACTGAAGCTTTCTTT. Full variable domain (missing parts from reference TRBV7-3 and TRBJ1-1): GAGVSQTPSNKVTEKGKYVELRCDPISGHTALYWYRQSLGQGPEFLIYFQGTGAADDSGLPNDRFFAVRPEGSVSTLKIQRTERGDSAVYLCASSLRPSNTEAFFGQGTRLTVV.

The CDR3 DNA is TGCGCCAGCAGCCATGCGGGTTTGGCGAACACCGGGGAGCTGTTTTTT. It encodes CASSHAGLANTGELFF. The genes are TRBV4-1 and TRBJ2-2; a weak D match, TRBD2 (5 bases). This CDR3 has 16 residues. Germline V gene data show CDR1 as MGHRA and CDR2 as YSYEKL. With 3 bases removed from V and 0 bases from J, the gap between germline ends came to 11 bases.

The genes are TRBV9 and TRBJ2-5; TRBD2 might be the D (7 bases). The CDR3 is made up of 15 amino acids. Trimming removed 4 bases at V and 0 bases at J, with 13 bases between. CDR1 is SGDLS and CDR2 is YYNGEE in the germline V gene. CDR3 protein: CASSLGGGHQETQYF. CDR3 nucleotide sequence: TGTGCCAGCAGCCTAGGGGGGGGACACCAAGAGACCCAGTACTTC.

This clone appeared a single time. The rearrangement uses TRBV9 and TRBJ2-1; D remains ambiguous. CDR1 SGDLS and CDR2 YYNGEE come from the germline V gene. Trimming removed 4 bases from V and 5 bases from J, with 10 bases in between. The CDR3 length is 13 residues. CDR3 coding DNA: TGTGCCAGCAGCCCCGACTGGGACAATGAGCAGTTCTTC. Protein: CASSPDWDNEQFF. Using reference TRBV9 and TRBJ2-1 for the parts outside the CDR3, the full variable domain is DSGVTQTPKHLITATGQRVTLRCSPRSGDLSVYWYQQSLDQGLQFLIQYYNGEERAKGNILERFSAQQFPDLHSELNLSSLELGDSALYFCASSPDWDNEQFFGPGTRLTVL.

The rearrangement joins TRBV7-6 to TRBJ1-1; no reliable D call. The V end was cut by 2 bases, the J end by 10 bases, with 14 bases between. The CDR3 sequence is 13 residues long. The germline CDR1 and CDR2 sequences are SGHVS and FNYEAQ. Here the CDR3 DNA reads TGTGCCAGCAGCTTAAGGGAGAAGAGTTTAGCTTTCTTT. It specifies CASSLREKSLAFF.

The chain joins TRBV15 to TRBJ2-6; no clear D gene. Deletions cut 7 bases from V and 4 bases from J, with 5 bases between. Germline V lookup: CDR1 LNHNV, CDR2 YYDKDF (reference sequence). The CDR3 consists of 12 residues. The CDR3 DNA sequence: TGTGCCACCACGGAAGGGGCCAACGTCCTGACTTTC. It yields the protein CATTEGANVLTF.

V gene TRBV9 combines with J gene TRBJ1-5; no firm D call. Trimming took 2 bases from V and 2 from J, leaving 2 bases between them. This CDR3 region has 12 residues. Per germline, CDR1 SGDLS and CDR2 YYNGEE. CDR3 region: CASSVGNQPQHF. The CDR3 DNA follows: TGTGCCAGCAGCGTGGGCAATCAGCCCCAGCATTTT.

V is TRBV7-8 and J is TRBJ2-2; no clear D gene. This CDR3 region has 12 residues. CDR1 SGHVS and CDR2 FQNEAQ come from the germline V gene. The germline V and J ends were trimmed by 5 bases and 3 bases, with 4 bases remaining between them. Here the CDR3 reads CASSPYTGELFF. The CDR3 nucleotides read TGTGCCAGCAGCCCCTACACCGGGGAGCTGTTTTTT.

The chain has TRBV10-3 and TRBJ2-2, with 9 nucleotides matching TRBD2. Germline CDR1 and CDR2: ENHRY and SYGVKD. With 6 bases clipped from V and 3 bases from J, the junction kept 2 bases outside the gene matches. The CDR3 contains 14 residues. In DNA form, the CDR3 reads TGTGCCATCAGAGTAGCGGGAGACACCGGGGAGCTGTTTTTT. This gives the protein CAIRVAGDTGELFF.

Concerning this clone itself: A junction boundary mismatches the germline segment, possibly from a read error. The rearrangement links TRBV7-2 to TRBJ1-4; D possibly corresponds to TRBD1 (5 bases). Germline CDR1 SGHTA, CDR2 FQGNSA. The CDR3 is 14 residues long. CDR3 DNA sequence: TGTGCCAGCAGCCAACTGGGGCCTAAGGAAAAACTGTTTTTT. Protein product: CASSQLGPKEKLFF.

The chain has TRBV29-1 and TRBJ2-4; D may match TRBD1 or TRBD2 (7 bases each). The CDR3 sequence is 18 residues long. Trimming took 2 bases from V and 2 from J, leaving 22 bases between them. Germline loops: CDR1 SQVTM, CDR2 ANQGSEA. The CDR3 region is CSVEQAGGGWITKNIQYF. In DNA form, the CDR3 reads TGCAGCGTTGAACAGGCAGGGGGAGGGTGGATAACCAAAAACATTCAGTACTTC.

Worth noting for this clone: Distinct nucleotide sequences in the sample also encode this CDR3. The chain combines TRBV7-9 with TRBJ2-7; maybe TRBD2 (5 bases). The CDR3 consists of 14 residues. Germline V CDR1 and CDR2: SEHNR, FQNEAQ (reference sequence). The V and J ends lost 1 base and 1 base respectively, with 8 bases between them. Here the CDR3 reads CASSLGTGSYEQYF. The CDR3 DNA reads TGTGCCAGCAGCTTAGGGACTGGTTCCTACGAGCAGTACTTC.

This clone was observed once. This chain connects TRBV5-5 to TRBJ2-2, with TRBD1 matching 9 bases. J gave up 7 bases and V 5 bases, and 15 bases lay outside the gene matches. There are 17 residues in the CDR3. Germline V CDR1 and CDR2: SGHKS, YYEKEE (reference sequence). CDR3 loop: CASSLPTGQGLNGELFF. CDR3 coding DNA: TGTGCCAGCAGTCTTCCGACGGGACAGGGCCTGAACGGGGAGCTGTTTTTT.

The chain is built from TRBV30 and TRBJ2-7, with 11 nucleotides matching TRBD1. The V gene's germline CDR1 is GTSNPN and CDR2 SVGIG (reference sequence). The CDR3 is made up of 14 amino acids. V dropped 3 bases and J dropped 6; count of bases not matched to a gene: 7. The CDR3 protein is CAWRARDRGGEQYF. The CDR3 DNA sequence: TGTGCCTGGAGAGCCAGGGACAGGGGGGGCGAGCAGTACTTC.

A word on this clone: A read error may account for a junction end that differs from germline. This chain links TRBV11-2 with TRBJ1-1, with a weak D call TRBD1 (6 bases). CDR1 and CDR2 from the germline V gene are SGHAT and FQNNGV. This CDR3 is built from 13 residues. Written as DNA, the CDR3 is TGTGCCACCAGCGGACAGCCGAACACTGAAGCTTTCTTT. As protein: CATSGQPNTEAFF.

This rearrangement joins TRBV5-4 to TRBJ2-2; a weak D match, TRBD1 (6 bases). CDR3 length equals 16 residues. Germline CDR1 SGHNT, CDR2 YYREEE (reference sequence). With 4 bases removed from V and 0 bases from J, the gap between germline ends came to 13 bases. This CDR3 is CASSPFGDTNTGELFF. DNA for the CDR3: TGTGCCAGCAGCCCCTTCGGGGACACGAACACCGGGGAGCTGTTTTTT. The whole variable domain, remainder taken from reference TRBV5-4 and TRBJ2-2, is ETGVTQSPTHLIKTRGQQVTLRCSSQSGHNTVSWYQQALGQGPQFIFQYYREEENGRGNFPPRFSGLQFPNYSSELNVNALELDDSALYLCASSPFGDTNTGELFFGEGSRLTVL.

This sequence joins TRBV20-1 and TRBJ2-7, with a tentative D call TRBD2 (6 bases). Germline assignment: CDR1 DFQATT and CDR2 SNEGSKA (reference sequence). The CDR3 runs 11 residues. Deletions cut 7 bases from V and 9 bases from J, with 16 bases between. CDR3 nucleotide sequence: TGCAGTGTGAAACCTGGGGACTGGCAGTACTTC. Its protein is CSVKPGDWQYF.

CDR3 sequence: CASSSSGRQLRYEQYF. In DNA form, the CDR3 reads TGTGCCAGCAGCTCCTCAGGGAGGCAGCTTCGCTACGAGCAGTACTTC. The chain combines TRBV7-2 with TRBJ2-7; TRBD2 is a possible D gene (6 bases). Germline CDR1 is SGHTA and CDR2 is FQGNSA. V was trimmed by 4 bases and J by 3 bases, leaving 19 bases between them. The CDR3 runs to 16 residues. The variable domain in full, with the rest retrieved from reference TRBV7-2 and TRBJ2-7, is GAGVSQSPSNKVTEKGKDVELRCDPISGHTALYWYRQSLGQGLEFLIYFQGNSAPDKSGLPSDRFSAERTGGSVSTLTIQRTQQEDSAVYLCASSSSGRQLRYEQYFGPGTRLTVT.